This T cell receptor (beta chain) was profiled in a study of cytomegalovirus exposure and HLA in healthy donors. Whole-study context: From donors who were HLA-typed, an early data release held about 85 million unique TCRs.

A multiplex PCR was run with 60 Vbeta primers and 13 Jbeta primers. Data came from immunoSEQ multiplex PCR; TCRdb stores just in-frame clones and leaves some out. Of some 180,000 clones detected, roughly 77% appear once; the ten largest clones hold roughly 3.1%. Germline V gene data show CDR1 as SGHNT and CDR2 as YYREEE (reference sequence). V lost 0 bases and J 1 base, leaving 7 bases between the germline ends. CDR3 size: 14 residues. A note on this clone: The antigen is undetermined.

Study-wide results and caveats: It was likely that a cluster of highly shared sequence variants was a sequencing artifact.

The clonotype originates from a man aged 35 to 55 in good health and CMV-seropositive. The specimen sequenced was PBMCs. The rearrangement links TRBV5-4 to TRBJ1-1; D is perhaps TRBD1 (6 bases). The CDR3 coding sequence is TGTGCCAGCAGCTTGGTGGGACAGAACACTGAAGCTTTCTTT. This encodes CASSLVGQNTEAFF. The full variable domain, with the rest looked up from reference TRBV5-4 and TRBJ1-1, is ETGVTQSPTHLIKTRGQQVTLRCSSQSGHNTVSWYQQALGQGPQFIFQYYREEENGRGNFPPRFSGLQFPNYSSELNVNALELDDSALYLCASSLVGQNTEAFFGQGTRLTVV.